This TCR beta chain originates from a study of blood T cell repertoires in COVID-19. Study information: Nucleic acid was either cDNA or gDNA, and it came from T cells, B-cell-depleted T cells, or PBMCs.

Produced via immunoSEQ multiplex PCR; TCRdb's table is partial and in-frame only. The repertoire holds about 80,000 clones, with about 79% as singletons. The sequenced material came from peripheral blood. The TCR was taken from a human donor in a cohort sampled during active COVID-19.

This CDR3 is CASSQARLAGAPTYEQYF. The CDR3 DNA sequence: TGTGCCAGCAGCCAAGCGAGACTAGCGGGGGCCCCCACCTACGAGCAGTACTTC. This chain uses TRBV3-1 (or the pseudogene TRBV3-2) with TRBJ2-7; 12 bases align to TRBD2. Germline V gene sequence: CDR1 LGHDT, CDR2 YNNKEL (reference sequence). This CDR3 comprises 18 residues. The V segment lost 1 base and the J segment 2 bases; nucleotides outside the gene matches: 9.